Listed here is a single T cell receptor beta chain. This sample stems from a study of T cell responses to AZD1222 COVID-19 vaccine. The ends were cut back, 3 bases at V and 9 bases at J, with 18 bases in the middle. The CDR3 sequence is 15 residues long. Germline values: CDR1 LNHDA, CDR2 SQIVND (reference sequence). TCRdb's table, derived via immunoSEQ multiplex PCR, lists solely in-frame clones and lacks some. This sample has tens of thousands of clones, with roughly 90% found just once. The material was peripheral blood, obtained on day 0 of AZD1222 vaccination. The TCR comes from an adult in good health. The chain joins TRBV19 to TRBJ1-5; D uncertain. CDR3 loop: CASSIQDTGGVPQHF. Here the CDR3 DNA reads TGTGCCAGTAGTATCCAAGACACCGGCGGTGTGCCCCAGCATTTT.